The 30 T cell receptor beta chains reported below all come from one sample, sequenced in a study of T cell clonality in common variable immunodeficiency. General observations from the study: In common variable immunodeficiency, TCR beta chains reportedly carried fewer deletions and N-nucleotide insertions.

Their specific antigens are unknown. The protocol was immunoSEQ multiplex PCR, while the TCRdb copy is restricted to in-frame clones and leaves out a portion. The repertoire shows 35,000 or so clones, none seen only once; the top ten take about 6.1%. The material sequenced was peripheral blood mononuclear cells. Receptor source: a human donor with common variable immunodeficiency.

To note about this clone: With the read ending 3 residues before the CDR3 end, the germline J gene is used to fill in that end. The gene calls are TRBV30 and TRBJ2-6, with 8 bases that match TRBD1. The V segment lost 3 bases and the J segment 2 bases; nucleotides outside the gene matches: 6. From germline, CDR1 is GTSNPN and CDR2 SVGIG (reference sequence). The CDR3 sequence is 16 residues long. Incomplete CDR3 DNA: TGTGCCTGGAGCCCGGGACAGGTAACTGGGGCCAACGTC. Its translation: CAWSPGQVTGANV. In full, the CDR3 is CAWSPGQVTGANVLTF.

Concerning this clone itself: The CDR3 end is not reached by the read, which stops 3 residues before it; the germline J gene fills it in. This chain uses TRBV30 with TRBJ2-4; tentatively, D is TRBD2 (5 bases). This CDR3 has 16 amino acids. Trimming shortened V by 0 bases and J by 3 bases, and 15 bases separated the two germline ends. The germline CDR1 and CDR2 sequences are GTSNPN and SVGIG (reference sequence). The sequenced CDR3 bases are TGTGCCTGGAGTGTATATCCCAGAGAGGGCAAAAACATT. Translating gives CAWSVYPREGKNI. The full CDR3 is CAWSVYPREGKNIQYF.

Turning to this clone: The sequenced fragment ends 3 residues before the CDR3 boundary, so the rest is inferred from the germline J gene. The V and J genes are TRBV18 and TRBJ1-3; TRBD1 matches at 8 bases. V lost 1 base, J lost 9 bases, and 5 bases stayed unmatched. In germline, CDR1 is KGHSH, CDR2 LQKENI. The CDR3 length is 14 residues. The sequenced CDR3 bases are TGTGCCAGCTCACCACAGACAGGGGAGGGCACC. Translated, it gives CASSPQTGEGT. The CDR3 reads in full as CASSPQTGEGTIYF.

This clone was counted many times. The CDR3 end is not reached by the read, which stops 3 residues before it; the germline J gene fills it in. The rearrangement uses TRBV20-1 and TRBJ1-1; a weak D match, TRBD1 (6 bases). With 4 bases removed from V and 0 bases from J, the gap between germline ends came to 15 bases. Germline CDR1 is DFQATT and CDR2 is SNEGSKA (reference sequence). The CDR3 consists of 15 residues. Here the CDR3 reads CSATRDTRLNTEAFF. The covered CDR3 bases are TGCAGTGCTACCCGGGACACCAGACTGAACACTGAA.

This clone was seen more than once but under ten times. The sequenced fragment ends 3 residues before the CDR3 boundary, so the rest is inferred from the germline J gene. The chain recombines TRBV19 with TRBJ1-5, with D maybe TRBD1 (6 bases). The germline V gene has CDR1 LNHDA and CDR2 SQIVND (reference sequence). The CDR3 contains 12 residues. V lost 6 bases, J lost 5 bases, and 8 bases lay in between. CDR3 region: CASRTGHQPQHF. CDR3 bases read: TGTGCCAGTAGGACAGGACATCAGCCC.

CDR3 DNA (partial): TGTGCCAGTAGTATAGGGACAGGGCGCAATCAGCCC. Translation gives CASSIGTGRNQP. The whole CDR3 region reads CASSIGTGRNQPQHF. The chain joins TRBV19 to TRBJ1-5, with 8 nucleotides matching TRBD1. The read terminates 3 residues ahead of where the CDR3 ends, so the germline J gene completes it. In germline, CDR1 is LNHDA, CDR2 SQIVND (reference sequence). The V and J ends lost 1 base and 2 bases, in that order; junction bases with no gene match: 1. The CDR3 totals 15 residues.

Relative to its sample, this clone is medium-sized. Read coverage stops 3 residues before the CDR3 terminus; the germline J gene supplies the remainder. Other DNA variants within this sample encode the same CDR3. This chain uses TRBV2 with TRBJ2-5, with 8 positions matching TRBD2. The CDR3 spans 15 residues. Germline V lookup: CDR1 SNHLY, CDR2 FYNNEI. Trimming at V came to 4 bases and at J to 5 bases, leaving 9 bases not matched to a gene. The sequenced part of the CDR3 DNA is TGTGCCAGCAGTGTTGAACGGGGGGGCCAGGAGACC. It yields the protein CASSVERGGQET. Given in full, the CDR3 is CASSVERGGQETQYF.

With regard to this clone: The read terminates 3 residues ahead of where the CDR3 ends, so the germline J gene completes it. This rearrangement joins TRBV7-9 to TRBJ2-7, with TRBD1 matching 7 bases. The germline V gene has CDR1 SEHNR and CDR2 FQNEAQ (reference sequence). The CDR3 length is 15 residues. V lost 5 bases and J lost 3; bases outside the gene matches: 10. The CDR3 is CASSPSSQGSYEQYF. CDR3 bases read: TGTGCCAGCAGCCCGAGTTCACAGGGGAGCTACGAG.

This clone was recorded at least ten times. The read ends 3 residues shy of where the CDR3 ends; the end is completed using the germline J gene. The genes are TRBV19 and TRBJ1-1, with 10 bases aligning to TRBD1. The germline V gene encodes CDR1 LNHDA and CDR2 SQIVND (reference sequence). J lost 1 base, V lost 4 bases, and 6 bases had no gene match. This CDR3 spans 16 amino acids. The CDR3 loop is CASSTGGDRGNTEAFF. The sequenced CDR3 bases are TGTGCCAGTAGTACCGGAGGGGACAGGGGGAACACTGAA.

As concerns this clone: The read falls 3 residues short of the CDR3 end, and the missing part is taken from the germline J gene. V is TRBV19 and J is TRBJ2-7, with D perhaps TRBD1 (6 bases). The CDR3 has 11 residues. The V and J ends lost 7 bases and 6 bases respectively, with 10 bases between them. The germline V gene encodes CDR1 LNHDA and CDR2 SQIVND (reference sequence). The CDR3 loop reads CASTYRAEQYF. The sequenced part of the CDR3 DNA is TGTGCCAGTACCTACAGGGCCGAG. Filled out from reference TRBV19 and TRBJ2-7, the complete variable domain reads DGGITQSPKYLFRKEGQNVTLSCEQNLNHDAMYWYRQDPGQGLRLIYYSQIVNDFQKGDIAEGYSVSREKKESFPLTVTSAQKNPTAFYLCASTYRAEQYFGPGTRLTVT.

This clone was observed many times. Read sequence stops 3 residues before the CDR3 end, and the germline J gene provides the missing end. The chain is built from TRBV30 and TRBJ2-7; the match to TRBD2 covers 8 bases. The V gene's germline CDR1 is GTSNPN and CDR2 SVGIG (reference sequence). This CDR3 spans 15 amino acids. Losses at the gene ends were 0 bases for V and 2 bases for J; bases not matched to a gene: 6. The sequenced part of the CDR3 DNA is TGTGCCTGGAGTGTCGGGGGGGGGAGGACCTACGAG. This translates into CAWSVGGGRTYE. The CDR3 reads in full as CAWSVGGGRTYEQYF.

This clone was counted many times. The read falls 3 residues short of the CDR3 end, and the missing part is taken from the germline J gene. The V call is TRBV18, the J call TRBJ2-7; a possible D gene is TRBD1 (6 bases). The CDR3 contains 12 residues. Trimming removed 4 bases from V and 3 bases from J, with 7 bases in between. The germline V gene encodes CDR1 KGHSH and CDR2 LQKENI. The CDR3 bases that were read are TGTGCCAGCTCACTACAGGGCTACGAG. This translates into CASSLQGYE. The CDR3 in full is CASSLQGYEQYF.

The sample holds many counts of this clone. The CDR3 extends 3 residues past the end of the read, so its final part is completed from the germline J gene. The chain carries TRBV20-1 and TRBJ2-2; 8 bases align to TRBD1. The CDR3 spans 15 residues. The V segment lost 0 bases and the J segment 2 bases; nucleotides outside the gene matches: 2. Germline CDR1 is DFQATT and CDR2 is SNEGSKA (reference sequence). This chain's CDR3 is CSAREDRDNTGELFF. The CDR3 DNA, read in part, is TGCAGTGCTAGAGAGGACAGGGACAACACCGGGGAG.

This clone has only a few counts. The CDR3 spells CASSLDWAEAFF. The sequenced part of the CDR3 DNA is TGTGCCAGCAGCTTAGATTGGGCAGAA. The chain is built from TRBV7-9 and TRBJ1-1; D is unresolved. From the germline J gene comes the end of the CDR3, since the read stops 3 residues before it. Germline CDR1 is SEHNR and CDR2 is FQNEAQ (reference sequence). CDR3 length: 12 amino acids.

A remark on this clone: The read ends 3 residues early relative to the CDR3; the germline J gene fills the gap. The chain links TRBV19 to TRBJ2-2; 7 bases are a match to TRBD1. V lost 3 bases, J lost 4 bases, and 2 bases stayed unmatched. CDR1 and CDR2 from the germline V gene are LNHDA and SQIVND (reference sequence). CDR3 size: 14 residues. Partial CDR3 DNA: TGTGCCAGTAGTATGAGGGGGCCCACCGGGGAG. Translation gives CASSMRGPTGE. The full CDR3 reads CASSMRGPTGELFF.

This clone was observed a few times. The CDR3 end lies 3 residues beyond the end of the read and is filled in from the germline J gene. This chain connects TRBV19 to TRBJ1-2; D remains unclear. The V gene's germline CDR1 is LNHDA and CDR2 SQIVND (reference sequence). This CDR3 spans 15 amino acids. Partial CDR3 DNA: TGTGCCAGTAGTATGAGTCTTGGATGGCAGGAGGGC. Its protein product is CASSMSLGWQEG. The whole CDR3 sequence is CASSMSLGWQEGYTF.

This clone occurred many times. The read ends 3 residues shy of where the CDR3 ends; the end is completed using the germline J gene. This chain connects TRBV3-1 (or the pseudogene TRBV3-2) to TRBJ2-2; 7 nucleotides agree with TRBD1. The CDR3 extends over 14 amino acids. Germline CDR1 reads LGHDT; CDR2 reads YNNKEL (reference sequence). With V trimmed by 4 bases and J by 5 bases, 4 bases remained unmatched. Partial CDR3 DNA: TGTGCCAGCAGCCTCGCGGACAGGACCGGGGAG. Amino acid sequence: CASSLADRTGE. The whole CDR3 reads CASSLADRTGELFF.

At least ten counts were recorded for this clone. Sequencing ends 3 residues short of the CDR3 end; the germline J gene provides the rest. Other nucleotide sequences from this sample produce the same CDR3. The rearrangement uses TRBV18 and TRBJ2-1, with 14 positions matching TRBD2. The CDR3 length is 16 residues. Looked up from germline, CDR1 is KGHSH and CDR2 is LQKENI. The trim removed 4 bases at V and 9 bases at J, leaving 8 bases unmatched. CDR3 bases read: TGTGCCAGCTCACTTACCGGGACTAGCGGGGGTGGTGAG. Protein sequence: CASSLTGTSGGGE. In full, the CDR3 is CASSLTGTSGGGEQFF.

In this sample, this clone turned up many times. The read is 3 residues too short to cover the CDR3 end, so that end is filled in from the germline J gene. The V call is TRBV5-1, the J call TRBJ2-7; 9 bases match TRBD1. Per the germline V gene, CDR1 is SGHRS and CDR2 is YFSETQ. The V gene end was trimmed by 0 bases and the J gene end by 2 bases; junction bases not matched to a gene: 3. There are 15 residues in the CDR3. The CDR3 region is CASSLGDREAYEQYF. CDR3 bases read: TGCGCCAGCAGCTTGGGGGACAGGGAAGCCTACGAG.

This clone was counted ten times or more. CDR3 in amino acids: CAWSVQRNSPLHF. The DNA read from the CDR3 is TGTGCCTGGAGTGTACAGAGGAACTCACCC. The chain links TRBV30 to TRBJ1-6; D is undetermined. From the germline J gene comes the end of the CDR3, since the read stops 3 residues before it. The V and J ends lost 0 bases and 10 bases respectively, with 10 bases between them. Germline V gene sequence: CDR1 GTSNPN, CDR2 SVGIG (reference sequence). The CDR3 has 13 amino acids.

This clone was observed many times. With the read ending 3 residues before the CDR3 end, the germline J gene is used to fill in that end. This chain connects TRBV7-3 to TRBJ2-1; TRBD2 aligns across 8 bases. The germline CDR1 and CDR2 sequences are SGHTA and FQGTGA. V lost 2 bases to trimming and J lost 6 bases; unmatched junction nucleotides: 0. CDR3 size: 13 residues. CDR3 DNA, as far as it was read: TGTGCCAGCAGCTTAGGACTAGCCAATGAG. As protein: CASSLGLANE. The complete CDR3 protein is CASSLGLANEQFF.

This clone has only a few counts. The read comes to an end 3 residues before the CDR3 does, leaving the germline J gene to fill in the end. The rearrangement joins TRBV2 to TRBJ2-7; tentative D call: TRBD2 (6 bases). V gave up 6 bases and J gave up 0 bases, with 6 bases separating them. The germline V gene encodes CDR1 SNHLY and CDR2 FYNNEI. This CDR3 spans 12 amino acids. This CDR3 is CASRDYSYEQYF. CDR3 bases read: TGTGCCAGCAGGGACTACTCCTACGAG.

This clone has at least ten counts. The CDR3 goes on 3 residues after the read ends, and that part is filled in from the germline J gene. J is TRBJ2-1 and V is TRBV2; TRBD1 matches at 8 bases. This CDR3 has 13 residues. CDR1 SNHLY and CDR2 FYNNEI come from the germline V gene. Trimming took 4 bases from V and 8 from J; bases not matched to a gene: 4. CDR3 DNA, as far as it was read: TGTGCCAGCAGTGGGACAGGGAGATATGAG. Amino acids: CASSGTGRYE. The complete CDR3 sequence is CASSGTGRYEQFF.

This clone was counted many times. Here the CDR3 reads CASSEGDSGGYTF. The CDR3 DNA, read in part, is TGTGCCAGCAGTGAAGGGGACAGCGGGGGC. The rearrangement links TRBV2 to TRBJ1-2, with 7 bases matching TRBD1. Read sequence stops 3 residues before the CDR3 end, and the germline J gene provides the missing end. The CDR3 loop spans 13 amino acids. The germline V gene encodes CDR1 SNHLY and CDR2 FYNNEI.

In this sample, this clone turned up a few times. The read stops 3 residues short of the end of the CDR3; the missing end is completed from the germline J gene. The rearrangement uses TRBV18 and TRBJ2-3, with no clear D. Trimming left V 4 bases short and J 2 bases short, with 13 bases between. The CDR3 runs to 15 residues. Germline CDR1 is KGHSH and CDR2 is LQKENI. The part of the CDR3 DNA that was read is TGTGCCAGCTCACATACCAGAGAGTTCACAGATACG. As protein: CASSHTREFTDT. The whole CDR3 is CASSHTREFTDTQYF.

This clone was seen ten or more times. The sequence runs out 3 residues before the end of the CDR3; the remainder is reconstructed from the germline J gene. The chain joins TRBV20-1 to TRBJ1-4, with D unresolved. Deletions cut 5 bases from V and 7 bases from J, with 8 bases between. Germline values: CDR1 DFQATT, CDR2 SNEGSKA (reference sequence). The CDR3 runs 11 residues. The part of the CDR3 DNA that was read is TGCAGTGCTTCTTCGGGTGAAAAA. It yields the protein CSASSGEK. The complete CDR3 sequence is CSASSGEKLFF.

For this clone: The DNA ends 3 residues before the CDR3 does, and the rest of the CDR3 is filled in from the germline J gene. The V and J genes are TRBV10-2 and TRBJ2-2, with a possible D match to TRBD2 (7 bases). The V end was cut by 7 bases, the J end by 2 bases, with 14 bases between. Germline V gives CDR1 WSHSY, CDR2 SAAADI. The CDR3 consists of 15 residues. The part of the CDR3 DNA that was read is TGCGCCAGCACCACGGGGGGCTTTAACACCGGGGAG. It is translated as CASTTGGFNTGE. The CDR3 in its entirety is CASTTGGFNTGELFF.

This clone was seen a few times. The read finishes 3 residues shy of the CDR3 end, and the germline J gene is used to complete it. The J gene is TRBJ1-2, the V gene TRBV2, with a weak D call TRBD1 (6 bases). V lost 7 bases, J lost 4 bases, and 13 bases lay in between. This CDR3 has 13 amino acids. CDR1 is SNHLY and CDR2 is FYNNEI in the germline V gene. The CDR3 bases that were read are TGTGCCAGCAAGGGGGGGGACGGCTATGGC. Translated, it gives CASKGGDGYG. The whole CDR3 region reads CASKGGDGYGYTF.

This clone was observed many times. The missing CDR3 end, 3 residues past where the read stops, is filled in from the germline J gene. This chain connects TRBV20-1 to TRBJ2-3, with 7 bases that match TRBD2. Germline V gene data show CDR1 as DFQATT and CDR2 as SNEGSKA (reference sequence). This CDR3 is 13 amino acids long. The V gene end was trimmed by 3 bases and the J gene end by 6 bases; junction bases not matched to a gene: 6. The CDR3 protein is CSASWVGGDTQYF. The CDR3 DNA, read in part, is TGCAGTGCTAGTTGGGTCGGGGGGGATACG.

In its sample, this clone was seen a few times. The DNA read from the CDR3 is TGTGCCAGCAGCGCGACGTGGGTCGGACTCGCGAACACCGGGGAG. This encodes CASSATWVGLANTGE. The whole CDR3 region reads CASSATWVGLANTGELFF. V is TRBV13 and J is TRBJ2-2, with D possibly TRBD2 on 5 matching bases. The observed sequence ends 3 residues before the CDR3 terminus, with the missing tail filled in from the germline J gene. V shed 5 bases and J shed 0 bases, with 19 bases lying between them. Germline V lookup: CDR1 PRHDT, CDR2 FYEKMQ (reference sequence). The CDR3 covers 18 residues.